Listed here are 24 T cell receptor beta chains from one sample, sequenced in a study of T cell responses to AZD1222 COVID-19 vaccine. Sequenced by immunoSEQ multiplex PCR; TCRdb stores in-frame clones only, minus some. The table shows roughly 77,000 clones, with 90% to 95% occurring only once. Material: peripheral blood, obtained on day 0 of MenACWY control vaccination. The receptors stem from an adult in good health.

V and J are TRBV14 and TRBJ2-2; tentatively, D is TRBD1 (5 bases). This CDR3 comprises 18 residues. The germline V and J ends were trimmed by 0 bases and 6 bases, with 20 bases remaining between them. Germline CDR1 is SGHDN and CDR2 is FVKESK. DNA for the CDR3: TGTGCCAGCAGCCAAGAACACCCCCCTTGGGGCGGTGCCGGGGAGCTGTTTTTT. Its protein product is CASSQEHPPWGGAGELFF.

V gene TRBV7-2 combines with J gene TRBJ1-6; a weak D match, TRBD1 (5 bases). The CDR3 is 14 amino acids. V lost 0 bases and J 7 bases, leaving 7 bases between the germline ends. Germline V gives CDR1 SGHTA, CDR2 FQGNSA. Here the CDR3 reads CASSLAAGNSPLHF. CDR3 nucleotides: TGTGCCAGCAGCTTAGCTGCAGGGAATTCACCCCTCCACTTT. The full variable domain, in which reference TRBV7-2 and TRBJ1-6 provide the parts outside the CDR3, is GAGVSQSPSNKVTEKGKDVELRCDPISGHTALYWYRQSLGQGLEFLIYFQGNSAPDKSGLPSDRFSAERTGGSVSTLTIQRTQQEDSAVYLCASSLAAGNSPLHFGNGTRLTVT.

V usage is TRBV7-8 and J usage is TRBJ1-5, with 8 bases matching TRBD1. Germline assignment: CDR1 SGHVS and CDR2 FQNEAQ. The V segment lost 10 bases and the J segment 4 bases; nucleotides outside the gene matches: 18. The CDR3 length is 17 residues. The CDR3: CATLPGQGGLGNQPQHF. CDR3 sequence (DNA): TGTGCCACCCTCCCCGGACAGGGAGGTTTAGGTAATCAGCCCCAGCATTTT.

This chain links TRBV24-1 with TRBJ2-1; TRBD2 matches at 12 bases. Germline trimming cut 0 bases from V and 1 base from J; bases unmatched to any gene: 6. Germline CDR1 reads KGHDR; CDR2 reads SFDVKD. This CDR3 is 19 amino acids long. The CDR3 DNA reads TGTGCCACCAGTGATTTGCCACTAGCGGGAGGTATATCCTACAATGAGCAGTTCTTC. This codes for CATSDLPLAGGISYNEQFF.

The V and J genes are TRBV7-3 and TRBJ2-1, with D perhaps TRBD1 (5 bases). V was shortened by 6 bases and J by 4 bases, with 16 bases between the two germline ends. The CDR3 is 15 amino acids. CDR1 is SGHTA, CDR2 FQGTGA, per germline. CDR3 nucleotides: TGTGCCAGCAGTACAGGTTGGGGTAGGTACAATGAGCAGTTCTTC. It codes for CASSTGWGRYNEQFF.

J is TRBJ2-1 and V is TRBV27; 7 bases fit TRBD2. CDR1 MNHEY and CDR2 SMNVEV come from the germline V gene (reference sequence). This CDR3 has 13 amino acids. Trimming took 4 bases from V and 6 from J; bases not matched to a gene: 3. As DNA, the CDR3 is TGTGCCAGCAGTTGGGAGCGGGGCAATGAGCAGTTCTTC. Encoded protein: CASSWERGNEQFF.

This clone was seen just once. The chain uses TRBV7-9 and TRBJ2-7; 7 bases line up with TRBD1. The ends lost 4 bases at V and 6 bases at J; junction bases unmatched: 9. This CDR3 spans 14 amino acids. The germline CDR1 and CDR2 sequences are SEHNR and FQNEAQ (reference sequence). The CDR3 DNA sequence: TGTGCCAGCAGCTCCCCGACAGGGTTTGGCGAGCAGTACTTC. Protein: CASSSPTGFGEQYF.

This clone appeared a single time. CDR3 residues: CASSITGQPQHF. CDR3 bases: TGTGCCAGTAGTATCACAGGGCAGCCCCAGCATTTT. The chain couples TRBV19 to TRBJ1-5; maybe TRBD1 (6 bases). Germline V gene lookup returns CDR1 LNHDA and CDR2 SQIVND (reference sequence). The CDR3 length is 12 residues. Trimming removed 3 bases from V and 7 bases from J, with 7 bases in between.

The V and J genes are TRBV20-1 and TRBJ2-7; 8 nucleotides align to TRBD2. This CDR3 comprises 15 residues. Unmatched junction bases numbered 9, after V lost 3 bases and J lost 2 bases. The germline gives CDR1 DFQATT, CDR2 SNEGSKA (reference sequence). This CDR3 reads CSASPGGRTAYEQYF. CDR3 coding DNA: TGCAGTGCTAGTCCTGGCGGGAGGACCGCCTACGAGCAGTACTTC.

The genes are TRBV5-6 and TRBJ2-1, with 8 bases matching TRBD2. The CDR3 covers 15 residues. Germline CDR1 SGHDT, CDR2 YYEEEE. V gave up 4 bases and J gave up 3 bases; unmatched junction bases: 6. CDR3 protein: CASSGGLAFYNEQFF. CDR3 in DNA: TGTGCCAGCAGCGGAGGACTAGCCTTCTACAATGAGCAGTTCTTC.

J is TRBJ2-4 and V is TRBV7-9; D gene ambiguous. Germline CDR1 SEHNR, CDR2 FQNEAQ (reference sequence). CDR3 length equals 15 residues. Trimming stripped 4 bases from V and 0 bases from J, with 10 bases between. CDR3 nucleotide sequence: TGTGCCAGCAGCTCCGTAACCCTAGCCAAAAACATTCAGTACTTC. Protein product: CASSSVTLAKNIQYF.

The DNA of the CDR3 is TGTGCCAGCAGCTTTTTGGATAGGAACAATCAGCCCCAGCATTTT. Its protein product is CASSFLDRNNQPQHF. The chain employs TRBV7-2 and TRBJ1-5; D uncertain. CDR3 length: 15 residues. The germline V gene has CDR1 SGHTA and CDR2 FQGNSA. V was cut by 3 bases and J by 3 bases, with 12 bases left in between. The complete variable domain, with remaining parts taken from reference TRBV7-2 and TRBJ1-5, reads GAGVSQSPSNKVTEKGKDVELRCDPISGHTALYWYRQSLGQGLEFLIYFQGNSAPDKSGLPSDRFSAERTGGSVSTLTIQRTQQEDSAVYLCASSFLDRNNQPQHFGDGTRLSIL.

The CDR3 protein is CASSPSAATNEKLFF. CDR3 in DNA: TGTGCCAGCAGTCCTTCCGCCGCAACTAATGAAAAACTGTTTTTT. V usage is TRBV27 and J usage is TRBJ1-4; D is unresolved. The germline V gene encodes CDR1 MNHEY and CDR2 SMNVEV (reference sequence). The CDR3 covers 15 residues. Trimming removed 5 bases at V and 0 bases at J, with 10 bases between.

Turning to this clone: Distinct nucleotide sequences in the sample also encode this CDR3. CDR3 coding DNA: TGTGCCAGCAGCCCTAGACAGAGGGAAAAACTGTTTTTT. Amino acids: CASSPRQREKLFF. The chain carries TRBV7-2 and TRBJ1-4; possible D gene TRBD1, 5 bases. Germline CDR1 is SGHTA and CDR2 is FQGNSA. Trimming took 5 bases from V and 8 from J, leaving 12 bases between them. The CDR3 has 13 amino acids.

The rearrangement uses TRBV5-5 and TRBJ2-7; D is undetermined. The CDR3 is made up of 16 amino acids. The germline V gene has CDR1 SGHKS and CDR2 YYEKEE (reference sequence). V shed 6 bases and J shed 0 bases, with 19 bases lying between them. The CDR3 DNA sequence: TGTGCCAGCACCCCCATGTGGGCAGAACGCTCCTACGAGCAGTACTTC. Its protein product is CASTPMWAERSYEQYF.

As DNA, the CDR3 is TGCGCCAGCAGGAGGGGGAACACCGGGGAGCTGTTTTTT. Translated, it gives CASRRGNTGELFF. The V gene is TRBV5-1, the J gene TRBJ2-2, with D perhaps given as TRBD1 or TRBD2 (5 bases each). The V end was cut by 5 bases, the J end by 1 base, with 6 bases between. From germline, CDR1 is SGHRS and CDR2 YFSETQ. The CDR3 is 13 amino acids.

The J gene is TRBJ2-2, the V gene TRBV7-3; 9 bases fit TRBD1. The CDR3 loop spans 14 amino acids. V was pared by 4 bases and J by 5 bases, with 2 bases of the junction left unmatched. CDR1 SGHTA and CDR2 FQGTGA come from the germline V gene. The CDR3 is CASSSDRGTGELFF. The DNA of the CDR3 is TGTGCCAGCAGCTCGGACAGGGGAACCGGGGAGCTGTTTTTT.

This clone showed up just once. No DNA is shown, since the ends of the CDR3 on it are uncertain; the CDR3 is the one TCRdb lists. V and J are TRBV27 and TRBJ1-1. Germline CDR1 is MNHEY and CDR2 is SMNVEV (reference sequence). The CDR3 region is 12 residues in length, termini included. The chain's CDR3 is CASSTSNTEAFF.

CDR3 DNA: TGTGCCAGCATCGCCCGGCCTGCCTCTGGAAACACCATATATTTT. This codes for CASIARPASGNTIYF. The chain employs TRBV6-5 and TRBJ1-3; D gene ambiguous. V lost 7 bases and J 0 bases, leaving 13 bases between the germline ends. The CDR3 is 15 amino acids. Germline-derived CDR1 and CDR2 are MNHEY and SVGAGI.

The chain carries TRBV28 and TRBJ2-2; D remains unclear. The CDR3 runs 12 residues. The V and J ends lost 0 bases and 6 bases respectively, with 2 bases between them. Germline CDR1 is MDHEN and CDR2 is SYDVKM. In DNA form, the CDR3 reads TGTGCCAGCAGTTTATGGGCCGGGGAGCTGTTTTTT. As protein: CASSLWAGELFF.

V is TRBV6-5 and J is TRBJ1-2; D remains unclear. The V end was cut by 0 bases, the J end by 1 base, with 6 bases between. Germline-derived CDR1 and CDR2 are MNHEY and SVGAGI. CDR3 length: 14 residues. CDR3 residues: CASSYSRDNYGYTF. The DNA for the CDR3 is TGTGCCAGCAGTTACTCTCGGGATAACTATGGCTACACCTTC.

J is TRBJ2-3 and V is TRBV6-2 or TRBV6-3, with 9 bases identical to TRBD2. V gave up 0 bases and J gave up 0 bases; unmatched junction bases: 7. CDR1 and CDR2 (germline): MNHEY, SVGEGT. The CDR3 is made up of 18 amino acids. CDR3 loop: CASSYSFSSGTSTDTQYF. CDR3 coding DNA: TGTGCCAGCAGTTACTCGTTCTCTAGCGGGACCAGCACAGATACGCAGTATTTT.

J is TRBJ1-2 and V is TRBV2, with D uncertain. The CDR3 loop spans 15 amino acids. The germline V and J ends were trimmed by 1 base and 0 bases, with 9 bases remaining between them. The V gene's germline CDR1 is SNHLY and CDR2 FYNNEI. The CDR3 coding sequence is TGTGCCAGCAGTGAAGTCCCGGGAACTAACTATGGCTACACCTTC. Its translation is CASSEVPGTNYGYTF.

This rearrangement joins TRBV6-2 or TRBV6-3 to TRBJ2-4, with 8 bases lining up with TRBD1. The V and J ends lost 2 bases and 8 bases, in that order; junction bases with no gene match: 5. This CDR3 is built from 14 residues. Germline CDR1 is MNHEY and CDR2 is SVGEGT. The CDR3 nucleotides are TGTGCCAGCAGTTACGGACAGGGTGGATACATTCAGTACTTC. Translating gives CASSYGQGGYIQYF.